This is a list of T cell receptor beta chains from one sample in a study of blood T cell repertoires in COVID-19. Profiled with immunoSEQ multiplex PCR; TCRdb holds only in-frame clones, not every one. Among fewer than 250,000 clones listed, around 86% were seen once. The sequencing sample was made of PBMCs or T cells enriched from blood (not recorded which). Receptor source: a woman in her 40s with acute COVID-19. The CDR3 runs from the conserved cysteine through the conserved F or W. Rows may omit the clone size; those that give it use once, few, many or a size class.

CASSRGTSQETQYF	TRBJ2-5	TRBV3-1/TRBV3-2	-
CASSFGSSGRSKEQYF	TRBJ2-7	TRBV11-2	few
CATRVLRWTEAFF	TRBJ1-1	TRBV10-3	-
CASSFADYTEAFF	TRBJ1-1	TRBV12-3/TRBV12-4	-
CASRQDPTTGELFF	TRBJ2-2	TRBV5-1	few
CASQGQGKSNGYTF	TRBJ1-2	TRBV2	-
CASSFQGAGEMDEQYF	TRBJ2-7	TRBV27	-
CAISEIQGDAFF	TRBJ1-1	TRBV10-3	-
CASSLDSLGLPEAFF	TRBJ1-1	TRBV11-3	few
CASSQVGSSGTVSYEQYF	TRBJ2-7	TRBV4-2	-
CASSPGGGAMFATNEKLFF	TRBJ1-4	TRBV28	-
CAISESGRQGRNTEAFF	TRBJ1-1	TRBV10-3	-
CASSLKGGGWDEQYF	TRBJ2-7	TRBV7-3	once
CASSQRHPNTGELFF	TRBJ2-2	TRBV14	-
CAISESYQGVSPLHF	TRBJ1-6	TRBV10-3	few
CASSERTGMGTDTQYF	TRBJ2-3	TRBV3-1/TRBV3-2	-
CASSTGANTEAFF	TRBJ1-1	TRBV6-4	-
CASRGRQPQHF	TRBJ1-5	TRBV28	once
CASSQGYGSYEQYF	TRBJ2-7	TRBV3-1/TRBV3-2	-
CASSFGAYEQYF	TRBJ2-7	TRBV28	-
CASSQRGAKEPQHF	TRBJ1-5	TRBV3-1/TRBV3-2	-
CASTSSGTRNTQYF	TRBJ2-3	TRBV28	-
CASALEPTYEQYF	TRBJ2-7	TRBV5-1	-
CASSPTSGSPGMEIF	TRBJ2-1	TRBV7-3	-
CASITKGKSQTRISNQPQHF	TRBJ1-5	TRBV28	-
CAWSALGAQANYGYTF	TRBJ1-2	TRBV30	-
CASSASNEQFF	TRBJ2-1	TRBV9	-
CATLQDRFSGNTIYF	TRBJ1-3	TRBV13	-
CASSSLAGGTGELFF	TRBJ2-2	TRBV28	-
CASSARSGWEETQYF	TRBJ2-5	TRBV7-8	-
CASSLFQPGTYEQYF	TRBJ2-7	TRBV28	-
CASTPLTGGGYTF	TRBJ1-2	TRBV6-5	once
CATSDSSRVEQFF	TRBJ2-1	TRBV24-1	few
CASSLAGRGTSYNSPLHF	TRBJ1-6	TRBV28	-
CASSRLLAGLQETQYF	TRBJ2-5	TRBV5-4	-
CASSLITGLGETQYF	TRBJ2-5	TRBV27	-
CATSRAPSRNTEAFF	TRBJ1-1	TRBV15	once
CASSLVLLDRSEPYGYTF	TRBJ1-2	TRBV7-8	few
CASSVSTGSETQYF	TRBJ2-5	TRBV7-2	-
CASSFIPPSTGYQPQHF	TRBJ1-5	TRBV27	-
CAISESTGGYTF	TRBJ1-2	TRBV10-3	-
CAWARGGPGNTIYF	TRBJ1-3	TRBV30	-
CAWRAKDRLVLPTGRGDEQFF	TRBJ2-1	TRBV30	-
CASRRQGNQPQHF	TRBJ1-5	TRBV28	-
CASSIGPNEQFF	TRBJ2-1	TRBV19	-
CASRPGTGTHEQFF	TRBJ2-1	TRBV11-3	-
CASSLWEASGHNEQFF	TRBJ2-1	TRBV18	-
CASSSGQLNYGYTF	TRBJ1-2	TRBV7-3	-
CASSFSFQETQYF	TRBJ2-5	TRBV11-3	-
CATSDWGQGKETQYF	TRBJ2-5	TRBV24-1	-
CATSQGSYEQYF	TRBJ2-7	TRBV24-1	few
CASSAPRDNLRYGYTF	TRBJ1-2	TRBV9	-
CASSNSPVGSFYQPQHF	TRBJ1-5	TRBV19	once
CASSQDRTRGETQYF	TRBJ2-5	TRBV3-1/TRBV3-2	-
CASSPSPRSPGGVGDSPLHF	TRBJ1-6	TRBV27	once
CASLTAGNTIYF	TRBJ1-3	TRBV28	-
CASSNPAAGSFLYGYTF	TRBJ1-2	TRBV4-2	-
CASSRQNTEAFF	TRBJ1-1	TRBV19	-
CASEGANYGYTF	TRBJ1-2	TRBV2	-
CASSIVAGTGVYEQYF	TRBJ2-7	TRBV19	-